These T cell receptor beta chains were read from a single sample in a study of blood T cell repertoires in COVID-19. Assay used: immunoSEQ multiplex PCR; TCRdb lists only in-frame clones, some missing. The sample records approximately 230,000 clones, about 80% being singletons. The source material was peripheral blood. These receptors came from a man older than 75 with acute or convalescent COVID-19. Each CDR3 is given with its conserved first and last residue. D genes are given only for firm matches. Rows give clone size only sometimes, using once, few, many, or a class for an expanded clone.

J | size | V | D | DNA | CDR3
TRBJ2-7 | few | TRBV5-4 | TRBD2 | TGTGCCAGCAGCCCCTCCTCTAGCGGGGGCAGCTCCTACGAGCAGTACTTC | CASSPSSSGGSSYEQYF
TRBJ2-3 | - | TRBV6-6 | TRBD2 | TGTGCCAGCAGACCAGTAGCGGGGGCTAGGACAGATACGCAGTATTTT | CASRPVAGARTDTQYF
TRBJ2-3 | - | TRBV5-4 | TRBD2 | TGTGCCAGCAGCTTGGCGGGGGGGCATGATACGCAGTATTTT | CASSLAGGHDTQYF
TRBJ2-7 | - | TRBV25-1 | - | TGTGCCAGCAGTGAATGGGGCCACGAGCAGTACTTC | CASSEWGHEQYF
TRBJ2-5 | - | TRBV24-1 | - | TGTGCCACCAGTGATTCCGTTGACAAGACCCAGTACTTC | CATSDSVDKTQYF
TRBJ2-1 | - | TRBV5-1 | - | TGCGCCAGCAGCTTGGCCAGCGGATACAATGAGCAGTTCTTC | CASSLASGYNEQFF
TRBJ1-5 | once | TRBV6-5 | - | TGTGCCAGCAGCCGACATGGCAGTAGCAATCAGCCCCAGCATTTT | CASSRHGSSNQPQHF
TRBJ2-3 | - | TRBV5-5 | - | TGTGCCAGCAGTTCCCCTGACCGGGGAGCAGATACGCAGTATTTT | CASSSPDRGADTQYF
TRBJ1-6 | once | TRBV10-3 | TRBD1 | TGTGCCATCAGCCCGGGACAGTATAATTCACCCCTCCACTTT | CAISPGQYNSPLHF
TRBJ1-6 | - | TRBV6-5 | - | TGTGCCAGCAGTACGGCCGGGGGGTATAATTCACCCCTCCACTTT | CASSTAGGYNSPLHF
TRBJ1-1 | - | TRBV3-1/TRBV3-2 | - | TGTGCCAGCAGCCGCGGGCTTCAGGTTAAAGGCACTGAAGCTTTCTTT | CASSRGLQVKGTEAFF
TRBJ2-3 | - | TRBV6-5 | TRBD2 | TGTGCCAGCAGTTATAGCGGGACGTCCACAGATACGCAGTATTTT | CASSYSGTSTDTQYF
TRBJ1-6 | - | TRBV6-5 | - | TGTGCCAGCAGGTATCTACCTGAGAATTCACCCCTCCACTTT | CASRYLPENSPLHF
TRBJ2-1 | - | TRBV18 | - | TGTGCCAGCTCACCAGTCAGCGGGCTTTACAATGAGCAGTTCTTC | CASSPVSGLYNEQFF
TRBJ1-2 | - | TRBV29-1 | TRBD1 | TGCAGCGCTAGGCACGGACAGGGCGCGTCCGGCTACACCTTC | CSARHGQGASGYTF
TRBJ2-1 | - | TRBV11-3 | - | TGTGCCAGCAGCTTAGTGGACAGCGTCTACAATGAGCAGTTCTTC | CASSLVDSVYNEQFF